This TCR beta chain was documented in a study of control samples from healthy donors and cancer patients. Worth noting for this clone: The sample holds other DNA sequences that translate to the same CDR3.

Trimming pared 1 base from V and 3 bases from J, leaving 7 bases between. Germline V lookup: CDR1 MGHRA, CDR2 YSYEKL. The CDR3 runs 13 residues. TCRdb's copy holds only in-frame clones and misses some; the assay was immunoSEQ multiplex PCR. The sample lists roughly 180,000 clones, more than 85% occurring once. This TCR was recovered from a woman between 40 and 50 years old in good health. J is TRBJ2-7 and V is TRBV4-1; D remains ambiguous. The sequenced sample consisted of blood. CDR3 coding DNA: TGCGCCAGCAGCCAAGGAGGCGGCTACGAGCAGTACTTC. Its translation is CASSQGGGYEQYF.